This T cell receptor beta chain was found in a study of glioma-infiltrating T cells. Per the germline V gene, CDR1 is SNHLY and CDR2 is FYNNEI. The CDR3 covers 12 residues. Points on this clonotype: The junction departs from the called germline gene at one end, perhaps through a read error.

TCR alpha and beta CDR3 regions were amplified from RNA using iRepertoire nested multiplex PCR. TCRdb called the multiplex PCR reads again in MiXCR, with one record for every CDR3 protein. The sample comprises approximately 120,000 distinct CDR3 sequences, less than 30% of which are singletons, and 35% rests with the top ten. This TCR derives from a human donor with low-grade glioma or glioblastoma, undergoing nonglioma brain surgery, or in good health (not recorded which). The chain has TRBV2 and TRBJ1-6, with D tentatively TRBD1 (6 bases). The sample was glioma tissue, nonneoplastic brain tissue, or PBMCs (not recorded which). The CDR3 DNA reads as TGTGTCAGCAGGACAGATAATTCACCCCTCCACTTT. The encoded protein is CVSRTDNSPLHF.